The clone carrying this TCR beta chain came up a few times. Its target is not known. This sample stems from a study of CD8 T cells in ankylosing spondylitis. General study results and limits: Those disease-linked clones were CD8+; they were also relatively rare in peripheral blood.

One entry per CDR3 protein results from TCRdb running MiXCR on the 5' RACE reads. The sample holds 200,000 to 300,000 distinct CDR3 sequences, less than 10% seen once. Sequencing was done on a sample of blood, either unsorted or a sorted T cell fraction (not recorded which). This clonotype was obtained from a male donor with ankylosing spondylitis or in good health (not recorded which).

The CDR3 loop reads CASSLGTVPSTDTQYF. The CDR3 bases are TGTGCCAGCAGCTTGGGGACAGTCCCTAGCACAGATACGCAGTATTTT. The chain carries TRBV5-5 and TRBJ2-3, with D possibly TRBD1 on 6 matching bases. CDR1 and CDR2 from the germline V gene are SGHKS and YYEKEE (reference sequence). Deletions cut 0 bases from V and 0 bases from J, with 11 bases between. This CDR3 spans 16 amino acids.